This T cell receptor beta chain comes out of a study of CD8 T cells in Susac syndrome. As for the study in general: Patients with Susac syndrome were therapy-naive, on corticosteroids, or on intravenous immunoglobulin alone at blood draw. Findings of the study overall: Only a relatively small number of individuals were included in the TCR sequencing and HLA analysis.

In the case of this clonotype: Antigen: not known.

The TEMRA cells underwent FACS enrichment, while the CD8+ and CD4+ T cells underwent negative isolation. After removal of 6 bases from V and 7 bases from J, the junction contained 10 bases not matched to a gene. Germline-derived CDR1 and CDR2 are SGHRS and YFSETQ. CDR3 size: 13 residues. With random hexamers, reverse transcription was performed on about 0.5 to 1 ug of RNA. TCRdb reprocessed the immunoSEQ multiplex PCR reads with MiXCR, giving one entry per CDR3 protein. The top ten clones hold 0.25% to 0.3% of a sample with about 120,000 distinct CDR3 sequences, about 93% of them seen once. V usage is TRBV5-1 and J usage is TRBJ2-7, with 7 positions matching TRBD1. The origin of this receptor is a human donor with Susac syndrome. The sample consisted of CD8+ T cells from PBMCs. The CDR3 region has the DNA TGCGCCAGCACCTCGACAGGGTACGGGGAGCAGTACTTC. Encoded protein: CASTSTGYGEQYF.